One sample yielded the 26 T cell receptor beta chains listed below, sequenced in a study of regulatory T cells in long-lasting Graves disease. Time point given: newly diagnosed GD, antithyroid drugs for less than 3 months. The TCR library was prepared using RNA isolated from PBMCs. iRepertoire HTBI primers and Arm-PCR of CDR3 regions built TCR beta libraries. Using its own MiXCR run on the multiplex PCR reads, TCRdb lists one record per CDR3 protein. The repertoire holds hundreds of thousands of distinct CDR3 sequences, roughly 15% seen once, with approximately 22% in the top ten. Material: peripheral blood mononuclear cells (PBMCs), obtained at new diagnosis, from a patient treated with antithyroid drugs. Receptors originate from a female donor with Graves disease.

This clonotype was observed at least ten times. The V and J genes are TRBV11-2 and TRBJ1-1; D is possibly TRBD1 (5 bases). CDR3 size: 14 residues. Germline CDR1 and CDR2: SGHAT and FQNNGV. V was trimmed by 4 bases and J by 4 bases, leaving 13 bases between them. Here the CDR3 reads CASSSNSGGTEAFF. As DNA, the CDR3 is TGTGCCAGCAGCTCCAACTCTGGGGGCACTGAAGCTTTCTTT.

The chain recombines TRBV6-5 with TRBJ1-1, with 7 nucleotides matching TRBD1. This CDR3 region has 11 residues. Germline trimming cut 4 bases from V and 10 bases from J; bases unmatched to any gene: 3. Germline assignment: CDR1 MNHEY and CDR2 SVGAGI. DNA of the CDR3: TGTGCCAGCAGTTTCCGGGACAGAGCTTTCTTT. It codes for CASSFRDRAFF.

Worth noting for this clonotype: Germline is not matched at one junction end, which may reflect a read error. The J gene is TRBJ2-2, the V gene TRBV5-4; perhaps TRBD1 as D (6 bases). The CDR3 consists of 14 residues. The germline gives CDR1 SGHNT, CDR2 YYREEE (reference sequence). In DNA form, the CDR3 reads TGTGCCAGCAGCTCGGGACAAAGCACCCGGGAGCTGTTTTTT. Its protein is CASSSGQSTRELFF.

This clonotype was observed many times. This chain connects TRBV7-2 to TRBJ1-2; possibly TRBD1 for D (6 bases). Trimming removed 4 bases at V and 8 bases at J, with 14 bases between. The CDR3 has 13 amino acids. Germline values: CDR1 SGHTA, CDR2 FQGNSA. The CDR3, as DNA: TGTGCCAGCAGCTCCAGGACAGTCGGGGGCTACACCTTC. Translation gives CASSSRTVGGYTF.

The sample holds many counts of this clonotype. This chain joins TRBV7-2 and TRBJ1-2; D not resolved. The V gene's germline CDR1 is SGHTA and CDR2 FQGNSA. Trimming removed 6 bases from V and 3 bases from J, with 14 bases in between. CDR3 size: 14 residues. The CDR3 protein is CASSPRPGDYGYTF. The CDR3 DNA reads TGTGCCAGCAGTCCGCGACCGGGAGACTATGGCTACACCTTC.

This clonotype was counted a single time. The V and J genes are TRBV7-2 and TRBJ1-5; TRBD1 agrees at 9 bases. Germline CDR1 SGHTA, CDR2 FQGNSA. The CDR3 covers 14 residues. V dropped 1 base and J dropped 9; count of bases not matched to a gene: 4. The CDR3 here is CASSLDGTGPPQHF. The DNA of the CDR3 is TGTGCCAGCAGCTTAGACGGGACAGGGCCGCCCCAGCATTTT.

This clonotype was counted ten times or more. This sequence joins TRBV3-1 and TRBJ2-2; 10 positions match TRBD2. V trimming: 8 bases; J trimming: 0 bases; junction bases outside the gene matches: 6. This CDR3 has 16 residues. Germline V gene sequence: CDR1 LGHDT, CDR2 YNNKEL (reference sequence). CDR3 loop: CASLTTSGPNTGELFF. The CDR3 DNA sequence: TGTGCCAGCCTTACGACTAGCGGGCCGAACACCGGGGAGCTGTTTTTT.

This clonotype showed up many times. V and J are TRBV4-1 and TRBJ1-5; 7 bases align to TRBD1. The CDR3 totals 16 residues. Germline V gene sequence: CDR1 MGHRA, CDR2 YSYEKL. Trimming cost V 1 base and J 2 bases; bases outside gene matches: 5. For the CDR3, the DNA is TGCGCCAGCAGCCAAGTCGGAGGGGGCGGCAATCAGCCCCAGCATTTT. Residues: CASSQVGGGGNQPQHF.

This chain links TRBV7-2 with TRBJ2-3, with 9 bases identical to TRBD1. CDR3 size: 16 residues. The V gene end was trimmed by 5 bases and the J gene end by 2 bases; junction bases not matched to a gene: 8. CDR1 and CDR2 from the germline V gene are SGHTA and FQGNSA. Written as DNA, the CDR3 is TGTGCCAGCAGCCAACCGGGACAGGGACCCACAGATACGCAGTATTTT. Amino acids: CASSQPGQGPTDTQYF.

The rearrangement uses TRBV15 and TRBJ1-2; D uncertain. The CDR3 loop spans 13 amino acids. CDR1 is LNHNV, CDR2 YYDKDF, per germline (reference sequence). V dropped 0 bases and J dropped 8 bases, with 10 bases sitting between them. The DNA of the CDR3 is TGTGCCACCAGCAGAGATCGGGGAGACGGCTACACCTTC. Its translation: CATSRDRGDGYTF.

This clonotype was recorded many times. This chain joins TRBV3-1 and TRBJ1-5; the D is unclear. The V gene lost 6 bases and the J gene lost 4 bases, with 16 bases spanning the gap. The CDR3 extends over 15 amino acids. CDR1 and CDR2 from the germline V gene are LGHDT and YNNKEL (reference sequence). For the CDR3, the DNA is TGTGCCAGCAGTTACTCGACCGCATGGAATCAGCCCCAGCATTTT. It is translated as CASSYSTAWNQPQHF.

Many counts were recorded for this clonotype. The chain recombines TRBV30 with TRBJ1-2, with D unresolved. The CDR3 contains 12 residues. V shed 3 bases and J shed 7 bases, with 12 bases lying between them. In germline, CDR1 is GTSNPN, CDR2 SVGIG (reference sequence). The CDR3, as DNA: TGTGCCTGGAGCGAACCGGGCCGTGGCTACACCTTC. Amino acid sequence: CAWSEPGRGYTF.

This clonotype was recorded a few times. The chain links TRBV27 to TRBJ1-5; D is unclear. The CDR3 spans 17 residues. V gave up 5 bases and J gave up 0 bases, with 17 bases separating them. From germline, CDR1 is MNHEY and CDR2 SMNVEV (reference sequence). CDR3 amino acids: CASSPSVGAYSNQPQHF. DNA of the CDR3: TGTGCCAGCAGTCCCTCCGTGGGCGCCTATAGCAATCAGCCCCAGCATTTT.

This sequence joins TRBV20-1 and TRBJ2-3; TRBD1 matches 8 bases. CDR1 is DFQATT and CDR2 is SNEGSKA in the germline V gene (reference sequence). CDR3 length: 15 residues. V was pared by 6 bases and J by 2 bases, with 10 bases of the junction left unmatched. The CDR3 DNA is TGCAGTGCCCATATTCCGGGACAGGCCACAGATACGCAGTATTTT. Protein: CSAHIPGQATDTQYF.

Remarks on this clonotype: Its ends do not fully match the called genes, so a read error is possible. This chain links TRBV6-1 with TRBJ2-1, with a weak D call TRBD1 (5 bases). This CDR3 has 13 residues. Germline V lookup: CDR1 MNHNS, CDR2 SASEGT. For the CDR3, the DNA is TGTGTCAGCTCCGGTTCGTATCAGGGTGAGCAGTTCTTC. This encodes CVSSGSYQGEQFF.

The chain is built from TRBV3-1 and TRBJ1-4; D ambiguous. The CDR3 is 16 residues long. Germline values: CDR1 LGHDT, CDR2 YNNKEL (reference sequence). The ends were cut back, 5 bases at V and 0 bases at J, with 13 bases in the middle. In DNA form, the CDR3 reads TGTGCCAGCAGCTCCGGGAGCTATACAACTAATGAAAAACTGTTTTTT. Protein: CASSSGSYTTNEKLFF.

This clonotype was seen only a few times. The rearrangement uses TRBV25-1 and TRBJ1-1; the D gene is possibly TRBD1 (6 bases). Per germline, CDR1 MGHDK and CDR2 SYGVNS. This CDR3 region has 14 residues. V lost 1 base to trimming and J lost 4 bases, with 10 bases between them. The CDR3 DNA reads TGTGCCAGCAGTGAATGGGAGGACAGCACTGAAGCTTTCTTT. Encoded protein: CASSEWEDSTEAFF.

A remark on this clonotype: Given a much more abundant clone one base away, this may be a read error. The CDR3 ends on some other residue instead of the conserved phenylalanine or tryptophan, so this is likely a read error. This chain connects TRBV30 to TRBJ1-2; D may be TRBD1 (5 bases). Trimming stripped 2 bases from V and 7 bases from J, with 17 bases between. There are 14 residues in the CDR3. Germline CDR1 and CDR2: GTSNPN and SVGIG (reference sequence). DNA of the CDR3: TGTGCCTGGAGTTCCACCGGGGGGTCAGGTGGCTACACCTCC. This gives the protein CAWSSTGGSGGYTS.

This clonotype was seen many times. The V call is TRBV20-1, the J call TRBJ2-3, with D hard to call. CDR3 size: 14 residues. Germline V gene sequence: CDR1 DFQATT, CDR2 SNEGSKA (reference sequence). Trimming shortened V by 1 base and J by 3 bases, and 11 bases separated the two germline ends. CDR3 sequence (DNA): TGCAGTGCTAGAGTGTATATTTCAACAGATACGCAGTATTTT. Residues: CSARVYISTDTQYF.

This clonotype was detected ten times or more. In nucleotides, the CDR3 is TGTGCCAGCAGCTTAGTTGCGGGTCAGCCAAGAACTGAGCAGTTCTTC. Protein sequence: CASSLVAGQPRTEQFF. The chain recombines TRBV7-9 with TRBJ2-1, with D perhaps matching TRBD2 (5 bases). The CDR3 runs 16 residues. Germline loops: CDR1 SEHNR, CDR2 FQNEAQ (reference sequence). The V end was cut by 1 base, the J end by 9 bases, with 19 bases between.

This clonotype was detected ten times or more. This chain uses TRBV12-3 or TRBV12-4 with TRBJ1-1; maybe TRBD1 (6 bases). Trimming removed 6 bases from V and 3 bases from J, with 11 bases in between. This CDR3 is 13 amino acids long. CDR3 sequence reads: CASSSRGDTEAFF. DNA for the CDR3: TGTGCCAGCAGCTCGAGGGGGGACACTGAAGCTTTCTTT.

The table lists this clonotype with many counts. The rearrangement joins TRBV11-2 to TRBJ1-1; no clear D gene. The CDR3 has 14 residues. CDR1 SGHAT and CDR2 FQNNGV come from the germline V gene. V dropped 1 base and J dropped 6 bases, with 12 bases sitting between them. The CDR3 sequence is CASSLGTIQPEAFF. CDR3 in DNA: TGTGCCAGCAGCTTAGGAACCATTCAACCTGAAGCTTTCTTT.

At least ten counts were recorded for this clonotype. The CDR3 here is CASSLNGRVNEQFF. CDR3 bases: TGTGCCAGCAGTTTAAACGGGAGGGTCAATGAGCAGTTCTTC. The V gene is TRBV28, the J gene TRBJ2-1; 8 bases map to TRBD2. The CDR3 has 14 residues. V was clipped by 2 bases and J by 6 bases; unmatched bases: 3. CDR1 is MDHEN, CDR2 SYDVKM, per germline.

This clonotype was counted ten times or more. This chain links TRBV15 with TRBJ1-2, with 12 bases matching TRBD1. V dropped 0 bases and J dropped 14; count of bases not matched to a gene: 7. The germline CDR1 and CDR2 sequences are LNHNV and YYDKDF (reference sequence). This CDR3 is 14 amino acids long. CDR3 region: CATSREPGQGARTF. The CDR3, as DNA: TGTGCCACCAGCAGAGAGCCGGGACAGGGGGCGCGGACCTTC.

This clonotype was detected ten times or more. At one of its ends the junction is not consistent with the germline gene, which may arise from a read error. The V call is TRBV7-2, the J call TRBJ2-1; maybe TRBD1 (5 bases). Germline assignment: CDR1 SGHTA and CDR2 FQGNSA. The CDR3 runs to 14 residues. This CDR3 is CASSLARQDNGQFF. CDR3 DNA sequence: TGTGCCAGCAGCTTAGCGCGTCAGGACAATGGGCAGTTCTTC.

V gene TRBV29-1 combines with J gene TRBJ2-3; 7 bases align to TRBD1. The CDR3 runs 17 residues. CDR1 is SQVTM, CDR2 ANQGSEA, per germline. With V trimmed by 1 base and J by 3 bases, 13 bases remained unmatched. The DNA of the CDR3 is TGCAGCGTTGAAGGCCGGGACAGCTGGGGTATTACAGATACGCAGTATTTT. Its translation: CSVEGRDSWGITDTQYF.